Shown below are 15 T cell receptor beta chains from a single sample sequenced in a study of cytomegalovirus exposure and HLA in healthy donors. Primers: 60 Vbeta forward and 13 Jbeta reverse. Profiling relied on immunoSEQ multiplex PCR, and the TCRdb table lists in-frame clones only, not all of them. The sample has over 200,000 clones; 82% are singletons. Sequencing used PBMCs. The origin of the receptors is a woman in her thirties or forties in good health and CMV-seronegative.

The V call is TRBV27, the J call TRBJ1-1; 12 bases match TRBD1. V shed 5 bases, J shed 11 bases, and the junction held 9 bases outside the gene matches. Germline V CDR1 and CDR2: MNHEY, SMNVEV (reference sequence). This CDR3 has 14 residues. CDR3 sequence: CASSPPGQGAWAFF. DNA for the CDR3: TGTGCCAGCAGTCCTCCGGGACAGGGGGCTTGGGCTTTCTTT.

This clone was detected a few times. The V gene is TRBV5-6, the J gene TRBJ2-5; the D gene is possibly TRBD1 (6 bases). The ends were cut back, 2 bases at V and 4 bases at J, with 12 bases in the middle. This CDR3 contains 14 residues. Germline V gives CDR1 SGHDT, CDR2 YYEEEE. This chain's CDR3 is CASSFAGAGETQYF. CDR3 nucleotides: TGTGCCAGCAGCTTTGCAGGGGCTGGAGAGACCCAGTACTTC.

Remarks on this clone: The junction shows a germline mismatch at one end, possibly a read error. The rearrangement uses TRBV2 and TRBJ1-2; TRBD1 matches at 11 bases. This CDR3 region has 12 residues. Per the germline V gene, CDR1 is SNHLY and CDR2 is FYNNEI. The CDR3 loop is CASRDRGLSYPF. The DNA for the CDR3 is TGTGCCAGCAGGGACAGGGGGCTTAGCTACCCCTTC.

This clone has a handful of counts. The chain links TRBV25-1 to TRBJ1-6; D is uncertain. This CDR3 spans 12 amino acids. Trimming removed 4 bases from V and 10 bases from J, with 8 bases in between. CDR1 is MGHDK and CDR2 is SYGVNS in the germline V gene. CDR3 DNA sequence: TGTGCCAGCAGTGGGTCGGTCTCACCCCTCCACTTT. Protein: CASSGSVSPLHF.

J is TRBJ2-7 and V is TRBV6-5; D might be TRBD1 (6 bases). Germline V gene lookup returns CDR1 MNHEY and CDR2 SVGAGI. The CDR3 runs 14 residues. V dropped 6 bases and J dropped 2 bases, with 14 bases sitting between them. CDR3: CASRLGHLTYEQYF. CDR3 coding DNA: TGTGCCAGCAGGTTGGGACACCTTACCTACGAGCAGTACTTC.

The chain carries TRBV30 and TRBJ1-1; maybe TRBD1 (6 bases). Germline CDR1 is GTSNPN and CDR2 is SVGIG (reference sequence). V lost 6 bases and J 6 bases, leaving 11 bases between the germline ends. CDR3 length: 11 residues. CDR3 region: CACDRTAEAFF. The CDR3 DNA is TGTGCCTGCGATAGGACAGCTGAAGCTTTCTTT.

The chain combines TRBV5-1 with TRBJ1-1; 8 bases line up with TRBD1. Looked up from germline, CDR1 is SGHRS and CDR2 is YFSETQ. V lost 3 bases to trimming and J lost 6 bases; unmatched junction nucleotides: 7. The CDR3 covers 14 residues. The CDR3 DNA follows: TGCGCCAGCAGCTCCGGGACAGGCCCTTCTGAAGCTTTCTTT. This sequence encodes CASSSGTGPSEAFF.

The chain joins TRBV10-3 to TRBJ2-7; 8 nucleotides match TRBD1. Germline lookup yields CDR1 ENHRY and CDR2 SYGVKD. This CDR3 comprises 19 residues. Trimming took 0 bases from V and 3 from J; bases not matched to a gene: 16. CDR3 amino acids: CAISESKDRVFLYYYEQYF. In nucleotides, the CDR3 is TGTGCCATCAGTGAGTCCAAGGACAGGGTATTCCTCTACTACTACGAGCAGTACTTC.

V is TRBV27 and J is TRBJ2-3; TRBD1 might be the D (6 bases). Germline-derived CDR1 and CDR2 are MNHEY and SMNVEV (reference sequence). The CDR3 totals 15 residues. With 4 bases removed from V and 5 bases from J, the gap between germline ends came to 16 bases. CDR3 loop: CASSSAGVSLDTQYF. CDR3 DNA: TGTGCCAGCAGTTCCGCAGGGGTCTCCCTAGATACGCAGTATTTT.

The chain links TRBV2 to TRBJ2-5; 7 bases align to TRBD1. Per germline, CDR1 SNHLY and CDR2 FYNNEI. Losses at the gene ends were 6 bases for V and 5 bases for J; bases not matched to a gene: 24. This CDR3 contains 19 residues. The CDR3 protein is CASRGALLRDSALKETQYF. Written as DNA, the CDR3 is TGTGCCAGCAGAGGGGCCCTCCTCCGGGACAGTGCCTTGAAGGAGACCCAGTACTTC.

This chain uses TRBV19 with TRBJ2-2, with 10 bases identical to TRBD1. This CDR3 contains 15 residues. Trimming at V came to 1 base and at J to 7 bases, leaving 3 bases not matched to a gene. CDR1 is LNHDA and CDR2 is SQIVND in the germline V gene (reference sequence). In nucleotides, the CDR3 is TGTGCCAGTAGTATAGGACAGGGGGCGGTCGGGGAGCTGTTTTTT. Its translation: CASSIGQGAVGELFF. Variable domain in full (rest from reference TRBV19 and TRBJ2-2): DGGITQSPKYLFRKEGQNVTLSCEQNLNHDAMYWYRQDPGQGLRLIYYSQIVNDFQKGDIAEGYSVSREKKESFPLTVTSAQKNPTAFYLCASSIGQGAVGELFFGEGSRLTVL.

This clone has only a few counts. As DNA, the CDR3 is TGTGCCAGCAGTGGCAGGACAGATAATGAAAAACTGTTTTTT. It translates to CASSGRTDNEKLFF. The J gene is TRBJ1-4, the V gene TRBV6-1, with D possibly matching TRBD1 (6 bases). The germline V and J ends were trimmed by 4 bases and 4 bases, with 10 bases remaining between them. CDR1 is MNHNS, CDR2 SASEGT, per germline. The CDR3 is 14 residues long.

V is TRBV5-1 and J is TRBJ2-2; D perhaps matches TRBD1 (5 bases). In germline, CDR1 is SGHRS, CDR2 YFSETQ. The germline V and J ends were trimmed by 6 bases and 0 bases, with 9 bases remaining between them. The CDR3 is made up of 14 amino acids. CDR3 sequence (DNA): TGCGCCAGCAAGACGGACACGAACACCGGGGAGCTGTTTTTT. The encoded protein is CASKTDTNTGELFF.

The V gene is TRBV30, the J gene TRBJ2-5; TRBD2 might be the D (5 bases). Germline V lookup: CDR1 GTSNPN, CDR2 SVGIG (reference sequence). V gave up 5 bases and J gave up 0 bases, with 13 bases separating them. The CDR3 sequence is 14 residues long. This chain's CDR3 is CAWGEGLYQETQYF. The CDR3 coding sequence is TGTGCCTGGGGCGAGGGCCTGTACCAAGAGACCCAGTACTTC.

This clone was observed a few times. The chain couples TRBV25-1 to TRBJ1-2; D is unresolved. Germline values: CDR1 MGHDK, CDR2 SYGVNS. The CDR3 extends over 13 amino acids. V lost 3 bases, J lost 7 bases, and 12 bases lay in between. The CDR3: CASSEGGLGGYTF. The CDR3 nucleotides read TGTGCCAGCAGTGAGGGAGGGTTGGGTGGCTACACCTTC.